These 27 T cell receptor beta chains originate from one sample sequenced in a study of blood T cell repertoires in COVID-19. Clones were read by immunoSEQ multiplex PCR, and TCRdb kept only the in-frame ones, dropping some. The sample lists 150,000 to 200,000 clones, 70% to 90% seen once, with about 5% in the top ten. The specimen sequenced was peripheral blood. These receptors originate from a human donor in a cohort sampled during active COVID-19.

The chain has TRBV5-1 and TRBJ2-1; 8 bases line up with TRBD2. The trim removed 0 bases at V and 9 bases at J, leaving 8 bases unmatched. This CDR3 is built from 15 residues. Germline V lookup: CDR1 SGHRS, CDR2 YFSETQ. CDR3 sequence (DNA): TGCGCCAGCAGCTTGGACAGCGGGAGTAGCGGTGAGCAGTTCTTC. It is translated as CASSLDSGSSGEQFF.

Points on this clone: This sample includes further DNA sequences coding for the same CDR3. The V and J genes are TRBV5-6 and TRBJ2-4; the match to TRBD2 covers 8 bases. V gave up 0 bases and J gave up 4 bases; unmatched junction bases: 3. The CDR3 runs to 15 residues. Germline V CDR1 and CDR2: SGHDT, YYEEEE. CDR3 in amino acids: CASSLVLADKNIQYF. The CDR3 coding sequence is TGTGCCAGCAGCTTGGTACTAGCGGATAAAAACATTCAGTACTTC.

J is TRBJ2-2 and V is TRBV11-2; 10 nucleotides line up with TRBD2. V shed 7 bases, J shed 7 bases, and the junction held 9 bases outside the gene matches. The CDR3 contains 15 residues. The germline gives CDR1 SGHAT, CDR2 FQNNGV. CDR3 in DNA: TGTGCCAGCACCTCACCTCGACTAGCGGGCGGGGAGCTGTTTTTT. Amino acid sequence: CASTSPRLAGGELFF.

The chain carries TRBV6-5 and TRBJ2-1; D is undetermined. Trimming took 6 bases from V and 5 from J, leaving 5 bases between them. The V gene's germline CDR1 is MNHEY and CDR2 SVGAGI. The CDR3 length is 11 residues. CDR3 in amino acids: CASSRDNEQFF. The CDR3 bases are TGTGCCAGCAGCCGGGACAATGAGCAGTTCTTC.

This chain links TRBV18 with TRBJ1-2, with D perhaps matching TRBD1 (5 bases). Trimming took 8 bases from V and 0 from J, leaving 7 bases between them. The CDR3 covers 12 residues. CDR1 KGHSH and CDR2 LQKENI come from the germline V gene. CDR3 sequence: CASRTSNYGYTF. The CDR3 DNA sequence: TGTGCCAGCCGGACATCTAACTATGGCTACACCTTC. The full variable domain, its missing parts supplied by reference TRBV18 and TRBJ1-2, is NAGVMQNPRHLVRRRGQEARLRCSPMKGHSHVYWYRQLPEEGLKFMVYLQKENIIDESGMPKERFSAEFPKEGPSILRIQQVVRGDSAAYFCASRTSNYGYTFGSGTRLTVV.

This clone came up a few times. The V gene is TRBV30, the J gene TRBJ2-7; D might be TRBD2 (5 bases). Germline CDR1 GTSNPN, CDR2 SVGIG (reference sequence). V lost 7 bases, J lost 3 bases, and 16 bases lay in between. This CDR3 is 13 amino acids long. The chain's CDR3 is CASSPTGNYEQYF. The CDR3, as DNA: TGTGCCTCGTCCCCGACGGGAAACTACGAGCAGTACTTC.

The chain uses TRBV6-5 and TRBJ1-1; D may be TRBD1 (5 bases). Germline loops: CDR1 MNHEY, CDR2 SVGAGI. The CDR3 length is 14 residues. V dropped 4 bases and J dropped 4 bases, with 13 bases sitting between them. The CDR3 here is CASSSRRGVTEAFF. In DNA, the CDR3 is TGTGCCAGCAGTTCCCGACGGGGGGTCACTGAAGCTTTCTTT.

V is TRBV12-3 or TRBV12-4 and J is TRBJ2-2; D is unclear. V was trimmed by 3 bases and J by 9 bases, leaving 8 bases between them. The CDR3 is 12 residues long. The CDR3 reads CASSLRLRELFF. The CDR3 nucleotides read TGTGCCAGCAGTTTGCGGTTAAGGGAGCTGTTTTTT.

The V call is TRBV5-4, the J call TRBJ1-1; possibly TRBD1 for D (5 bases). Per the germline V gene, CDR1 is SGHNT and CDR2 is YYREEE (reference sequence). Between the trimmed V and J ends, which lost 0 bases and 3 bases, there was a span of 9 bases. There are 14 residues in the CDR3. The CDR3 DNA reads as TGTGCCAGCAGCTTGGATTGGGGGGACACTGAAGCTTTCTTT. It specifies CASSLDWGDTEAFF.

This chain links TRBV5-6 with TRBJ2-7; the match to TRBD1 covers 7 bases. The V gene end was trimmed by 4 bases and the J gene end by 2 bases; junction bases not matched to a gene: 6. CDR1 is SGHDT and CDR2 is YYEEEE in the germline V gene. There are 14 residues in the CDR3. CDR3 in amino acids: CASSPGTDTYEQYF. The DNA for the CDR3 is TGTGCCAGCAGCCCTGGGACAGACACCTACGAGCAGTACTTC.

The V call is TRBV2, the J call TRBJ1-5; TRBD1 agrees at 10 bases. The V gene end was trimmed by 4 bases and the J gene end by 6 bases; junction bases not matched to a gene: 9. Looked up from germline, CDR1 is SNHLY and CDR2 is FYNNEI. The CDR3 runs to 16 residues. The CDR3: CASSVDRGRRGQPQHF. In nucleotides, the CDR3 is TGTGCCAGCAGTGTTGACAGGGGGCGCAGGGGTCAGCCCCAGCATTTT.

The J gene is TRBJ1-4, the V gene TRBV28; D is possibly TRBD1 (6 bases). CDR1 MDHEN and CDR2 SYDVKM come from the germline V gene. The CDR3 sequence is 16 residues long. Trimming stripped 5 bases from V and 0 bases from J, with 13 bases between. CDR3 DNA: TGTGCCAGCAGTCGTTACAGGGCAACAACTAATGAAAAACTGTTTTTT. Residues: CASSRYRATTNEKLFF.

The gene calls are TRBV11-3 and TRBJ2-1, with 11 bases aligning to TRBD1. Germline CDR1 is SGHNT and CDR2 is YENEEA. The CDR3 contains 18 residues. J gave up 6 bases and V 5 bases, and 15 bases lay outside the gene matches. The CDR3 sequence: CASSLRASGTGGSNEQFF. Written as DNA, the CDR3 is TGTGCCAGCAGCCTAAGGGCCTCCGGGACAGGGGGGAGCAATGAGCAGTTCTTC.

The gene calls are TRBV14 and TRBJ2-3, with 10 bases identical to TRBD2. In germline, CDR1 is SGHDN, CDR2 FVKESK. The J segment lost 7 bases and the V segment lost 0 bases, leaving 10 bases of the junction unmatched. The CDR3 has 17 amino acids. CDR3: CASSQEASGRLRHTQYF. The DNA for the CDR3 is TGTGCCAGCAGCCAAGAGGCTAGCGGGAGACTGAGGCATACGCAGTATTTT.

V and J are TRBV28 and TRBJ1-4, with D perhaps TRBD1 (5 bases). Trimming took 10 bases from V and 2 from J, leaving 14 bases between them. The CDR3 is made up of 14 amino acids. Germline V CDR1 and CDR2: MDHEN, SYDVKM. The CDR3 DNA reads as TGTGCCATCCGCGACAGCGCGACTAATGAAAAACTGTTTTTT. It translates to CAIRDSATNEKLFF.

The chain has TRBV15 and TRBJ2-7; D perhaps matches TRBD2 (6 bases). CDR3 length: 14 amino acids. V was cut by 6 bases and J by 0 bases, with 12 bases left in between. Germline CDR1 is LNHNV and CDR2 is YYDKDF (reference sequence). The DNA for the CDR3 is TGTGCCACCAGTGAGCGGGTGGGCTCCTACGAGCAGTACTTC. Translation gives CATSERVGSYEQYF.

The gene calls are TRBV29-1 and TRBJ1-2; maybe TRBD1 (6 bases). The CDR3 sequence is 12 residues long. Germline V gives CDR1 SQVTM, CDR2 ANQGSEA. Trimming shortened V by 6 bases and J by 5 bases, and 13 bases separated the two germline ends. Here the CDR3 DNA reads TGCAGCGTCGTAACAGGGCTGTATGGCTACACCTTC. Its protein is CSVVTGLYGYTF.

The rearrangement uses TRBV30 and TRBJ1-2; perhaps TRBD1 as D (6 bases). This CDR3 comprises 12 residues. Germline V gene data show CDR1 as GTSNPN and CDR2 as SVGIG (reference sequence). Between the trimmed V and J ends, which lost 4 bases and 4 bases, there was a span of 10 bases. CDR3 coding DNA: TGTGCCTGGACAGGGGCAGTCTATGGCTACACCTTC. Translating it yields CAWTGAVYGYTF.

The table lists this clone with a few counts. The chain employs TRBV7-9 and TRBJ1-5; unclear D gene. Trimming stripped 5 bases from V and 2 bases from J, with 13 bases between. This CDR3 spans 15 amino acids. In germline, CDR1 is SEHNR, CDR2 FQNEAQ (reference sequence). The chain's CDR3 is CASSHAGEGNQPQHF. The CDR3 DNA follows: TGTGCCAGCAGCCACGCGGGAGAAGGCAATCAGCCCCAGCATTTT.

The J gene is TRBJ1-1, the V gene TRBV6-5, with D possibly TRBD1 on 6 matching bases. The CDR3 contains 11 residues. Germline V gives CDR1 MNHEY, CDR2 SVGAGI. The V end lost 11 bases, the J end lost 7 bases, and 14 bases lay between the germline ends. DNA of the CDR3: TGTGCCGTCCAAGGGGGTAATGAAGCTTTCTTT. Translating gives CAVQGGNEAFF.

This rearrangement joins TRBV7-6 to TRBJ2-3; 9 bases are a match to TRBD2. Germline V gene sequence: CDR1 SGHVS, CDR2 FNYEAQ. This CDR3 spans 16 amino acids. V lost 1 base to trimming and J lost 2 bases; unmatched junction nucleotides: 4. CDR3 DNA: TGTGCCAGCAGCTTAGGAGCGGGGGGACCCACAGATACGCAGTATTTT. Its protein is CASSLGAGGPTDTQYF.

The rearrangement uses TRBV4-1 and TRBJ1-1; no clear D. The germline V gene has CDR1 MGHRA and CDR2 YSYEKL. The CDR3 is 16 amino acids. Trimming took 0 bases from V and 6 from J, leaving 17 bases between them. This CDR3 reads CASSQDLRHISAEAFF. In DNA, the CDR3 is TGCGCCAGCAGCCAAGATCTCAGGCATATCTCCGCTGAAGCTTTCTTT.

The DNA for the CDR3 is TGTGCCAGCAGCCGTGATAGCGCTCTAAGCTCCTACAATGAGCAGTTCTTC. It translates to CASSRDSALSSYNEQFF. The rearrangement links TRBV7-9 to TRBJ2-1; D might be TRBD2 (5 bases). This CDR3 is 17 amino acids long. The V gene lost 5 bases and the J gene lost 0 bases, with 17 bases spanning the gap. Germline CDR1 and CDR2: SEHNR and FQNEAQ (reference sequence).

V and J are TRBV14 and TRBJ2-1; the match to TRBD2 covers 10 bases. Germline-derived CDR1 and CDR2 are SGHDN and FVKESK. With 4 bases clipped from V and 1 base from J, the junction kept 7 bases outside the gene matches. The length of the CDR3 is 17 residues. The chain's CDR3 is CASSLYPGLASYNEQFF. CDR3 coding DNA: TGTGCCAGCAGCCTCTACCCGGGACTAGCGTCCTACAATGAGCAGTTCTTC.

This clone occurred once. This rearrangement joins TRBV4-1 to TRBJ2-7; D possibly corresponds to TRBD1 (6 bases). Trimming cost V 3 bases and J 1 base, with 13 bases left between them. Per germline, CDR1 MGHRA and CDR2 YSYEKL. The CDR3 is made up of 15 amino acids. The CDR3 here is CASSHQQGGSYEQYF. In DNA form, the CDR3 reads TGCGCCAGCAGCCACCAACAGGGCGGGTCCTACGAGCAGTACTTC.

This clone was recorded a few times. The identical CDR3 is also encoded by other nucleotide sequences in the sample. The chain combines TRBV4-3 with TRBJ2-5; D is unclear. V was shortened by 0 bases and J by 5 bases, with 10 bases between the two germline ends. The CDR3 consists of 14 residues. Germline CDR1 LGHNA, CDR2 YSLEER. CDR3 amino acids: CASSQDTSRETQYF. The CDR3 DNA reads as TGCGCCAGCAGCCAAGATACTTCGAGGGAGACCCAGTACTTC.

This chain joins TRBV19 and TRBJ1-3; D unclear. Germline-derived CDR1 and CDR2 are LNHDA and SQIVND (reference sequence). V was shortened by 3 bases and J by 3 bases, with 15 bases between the two germline ends. The CDR3 consists of 16 residues. The CDR3 sequence: CASSISVMSVGNTIYF. The CDR3 nucleotides read TGTGCCAGTAGTATTTCCGTGATGTCAGTTGGAAACACCATATATTTT.